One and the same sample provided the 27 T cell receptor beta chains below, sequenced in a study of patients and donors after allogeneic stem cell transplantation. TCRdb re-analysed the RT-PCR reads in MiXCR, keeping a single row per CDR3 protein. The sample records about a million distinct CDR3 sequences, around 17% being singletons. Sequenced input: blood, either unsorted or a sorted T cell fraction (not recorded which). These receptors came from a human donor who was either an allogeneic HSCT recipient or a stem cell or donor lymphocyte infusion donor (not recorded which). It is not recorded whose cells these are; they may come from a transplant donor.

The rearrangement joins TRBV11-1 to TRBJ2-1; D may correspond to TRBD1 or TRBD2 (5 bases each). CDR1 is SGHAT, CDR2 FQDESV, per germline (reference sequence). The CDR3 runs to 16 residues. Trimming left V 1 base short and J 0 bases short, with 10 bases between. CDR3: CASSLDGDPSYNEQFF. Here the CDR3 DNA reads TGTGCCAGCAGCTTAGACGGGGACCCCTCCTACAATGAGCAGTTCTTC.

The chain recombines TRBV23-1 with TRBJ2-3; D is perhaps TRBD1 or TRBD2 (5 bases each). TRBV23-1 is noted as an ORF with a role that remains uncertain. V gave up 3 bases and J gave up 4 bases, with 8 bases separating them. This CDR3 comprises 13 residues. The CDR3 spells CASSQQGPDTQYF. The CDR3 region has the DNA TGCGCCAGCAGTCAGCAGGGACCAGATACGCAGTATTTT.

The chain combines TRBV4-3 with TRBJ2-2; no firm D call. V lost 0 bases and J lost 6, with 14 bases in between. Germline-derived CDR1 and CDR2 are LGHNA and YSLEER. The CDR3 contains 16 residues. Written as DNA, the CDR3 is TGCGCCAGCAGCCAAGATCGCGTATACTCGGCCGGGGAGCTGTTTTTT. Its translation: CASSQDRVYSAGELFF.

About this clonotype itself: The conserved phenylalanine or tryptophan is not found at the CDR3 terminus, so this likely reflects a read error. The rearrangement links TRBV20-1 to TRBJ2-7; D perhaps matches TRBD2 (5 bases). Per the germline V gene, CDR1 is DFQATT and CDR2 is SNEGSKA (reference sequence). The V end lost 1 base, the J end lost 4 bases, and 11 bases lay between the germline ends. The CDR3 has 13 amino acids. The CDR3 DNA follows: TGCAGTGCTAGAGGCGGGTTCAGGTACGAGCAGTACTAC. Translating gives CSARGGFRYEQYY.

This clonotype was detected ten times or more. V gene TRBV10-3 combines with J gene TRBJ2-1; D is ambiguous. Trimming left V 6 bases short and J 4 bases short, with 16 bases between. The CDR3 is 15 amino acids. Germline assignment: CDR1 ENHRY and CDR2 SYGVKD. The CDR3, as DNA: TGTGCCATCAGCCCTGCAGGCGACCCTTACAATGAGCAGTTCTTC. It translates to CAISPAGDPYNEQFF.

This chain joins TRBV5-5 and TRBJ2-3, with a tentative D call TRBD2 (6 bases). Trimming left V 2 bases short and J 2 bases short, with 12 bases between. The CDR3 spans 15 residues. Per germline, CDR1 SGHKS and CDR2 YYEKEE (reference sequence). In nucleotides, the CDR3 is TGTGCCAGCAGCTTACCGAGGGACTTCACAGATACGCAGTATTTT. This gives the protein CASSLPRDFTDTQYF.

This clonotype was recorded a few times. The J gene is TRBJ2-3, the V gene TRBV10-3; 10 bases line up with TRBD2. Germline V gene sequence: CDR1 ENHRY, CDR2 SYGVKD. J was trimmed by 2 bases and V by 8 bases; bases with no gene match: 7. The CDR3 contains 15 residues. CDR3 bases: TGTGCCATCTTCCTAGCGGGGGCCTACACAGATACGCAGTATTTT. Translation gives CAIFLAGAYTDTQYF.

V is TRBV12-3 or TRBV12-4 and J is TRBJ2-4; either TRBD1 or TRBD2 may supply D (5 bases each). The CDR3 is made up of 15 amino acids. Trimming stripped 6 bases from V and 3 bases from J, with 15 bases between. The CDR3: CASSPGRTYKNIQYF. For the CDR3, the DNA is TGTGCCAGCAGCCCGGGACGGACGTACAAAAACATTCAGTACTTC.

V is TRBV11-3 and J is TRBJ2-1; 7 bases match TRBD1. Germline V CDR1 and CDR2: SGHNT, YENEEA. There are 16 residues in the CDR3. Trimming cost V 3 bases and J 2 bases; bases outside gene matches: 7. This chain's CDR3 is CASSFGRDRTYNEQFF. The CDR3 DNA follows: TGTGCCAGCAGCTTTGGCCGGGACAGAACCTACAATGAGCAGTTCTTC.

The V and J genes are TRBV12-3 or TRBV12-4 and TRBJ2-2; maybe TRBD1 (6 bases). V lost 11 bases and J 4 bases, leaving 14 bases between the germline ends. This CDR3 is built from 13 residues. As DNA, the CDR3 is TGTGCCGACAGGCTAGCTCTCACCGGGGAGCTGTTTTTT. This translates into CADRLALTGELFF.

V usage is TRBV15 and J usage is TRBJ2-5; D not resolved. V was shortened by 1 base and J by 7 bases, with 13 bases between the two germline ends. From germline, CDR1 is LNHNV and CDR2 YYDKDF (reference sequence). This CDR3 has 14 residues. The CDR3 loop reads CATSRVRSLLTQYF. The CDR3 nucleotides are TGTGCCACCAGCAGAGTCAGGTCCTTATTGACCCAGTACTTC.

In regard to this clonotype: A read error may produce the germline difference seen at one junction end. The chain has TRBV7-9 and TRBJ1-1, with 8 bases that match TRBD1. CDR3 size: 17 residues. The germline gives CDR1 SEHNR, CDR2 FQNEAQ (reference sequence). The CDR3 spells CASSYPAGTGGNSEAFF. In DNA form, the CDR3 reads TGTGCCAGCAGCTACCCAGCCGGAACAGGGGGGAACTCTGAAGCTTTCTTT.

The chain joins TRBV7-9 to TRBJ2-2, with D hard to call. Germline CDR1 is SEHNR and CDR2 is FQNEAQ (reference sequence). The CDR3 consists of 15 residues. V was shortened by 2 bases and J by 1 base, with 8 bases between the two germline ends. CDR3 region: CASSLSTLNTGELFF. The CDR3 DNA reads TGTGCCAGCAGCTTAAGCACTCTGAACACCGGGGAGCTGTTTTTT.

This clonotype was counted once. The chain's CDR3 is CASSQARSGGTDTQYF. The CDR3 DNA reads TGTGCCAGCAGCCAAGCGCGAAGCGGGGGAACAGATACGCAGTATTTT. This chain joins TRBV3-1 and TRBJ2-3; 8 bases fit TRBD2. CDR3 length equals 16 residues. With 1 base clipped from V and 3 bases from J, the junction kept 6 bases outside the gene matches. From germline, CDR1 is LGHDT and CDR2 YNNKEL (reference sequence).

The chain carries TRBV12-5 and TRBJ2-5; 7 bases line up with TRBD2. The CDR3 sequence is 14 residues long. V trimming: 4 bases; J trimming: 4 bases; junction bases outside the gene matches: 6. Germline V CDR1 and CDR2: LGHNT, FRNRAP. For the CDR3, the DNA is TGTGCTAGTGGTTCGAACCCGGGAGGAGAGACCCAGTACTTC. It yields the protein CASGSNPGGETQYF.

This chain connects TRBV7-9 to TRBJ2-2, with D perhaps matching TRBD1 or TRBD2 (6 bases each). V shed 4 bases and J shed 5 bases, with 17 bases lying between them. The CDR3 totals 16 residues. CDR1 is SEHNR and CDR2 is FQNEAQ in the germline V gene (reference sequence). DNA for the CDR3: TGTGCCAGCAGCTCCAGCGGAGGGGGTAGTACCGGGGAGCTGTTTTTT. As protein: CASSSSGGGSTGELFF.

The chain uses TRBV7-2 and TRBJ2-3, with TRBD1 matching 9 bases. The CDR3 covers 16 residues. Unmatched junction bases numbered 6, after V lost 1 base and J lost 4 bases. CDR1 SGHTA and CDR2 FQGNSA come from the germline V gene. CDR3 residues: CASSLVGTGKADTQYF. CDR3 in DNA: TGTGCCAGCAGCTTAGTGGGGACAGGGAAAGCAGATACGCAGTATTTT.

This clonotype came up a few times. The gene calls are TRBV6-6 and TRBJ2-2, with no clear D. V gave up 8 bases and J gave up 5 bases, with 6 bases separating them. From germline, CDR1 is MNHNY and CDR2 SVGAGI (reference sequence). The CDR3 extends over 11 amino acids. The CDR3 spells CASWVTGELFF. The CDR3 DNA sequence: TGTGCCAGCTGGGTTACCGGGGAGCTGTTTTTT.

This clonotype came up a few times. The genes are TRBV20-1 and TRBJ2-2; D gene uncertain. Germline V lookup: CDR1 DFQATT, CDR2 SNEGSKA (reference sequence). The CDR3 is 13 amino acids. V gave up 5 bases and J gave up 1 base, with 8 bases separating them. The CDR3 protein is CSALLGNTGELFF. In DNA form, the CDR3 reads TGCAGTGCTCTACTGGGGAACACCGGGGAGCTGTTTTTT.

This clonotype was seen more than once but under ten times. CDR3 nucleotides: TGCGCCAGCAGCCGCTCACGGGAGGGCACAGATACGCAGTATTTT. It codes for CASSRSREGTDTQYF. V and J are TRBV5-1 and TRBJ2-3; 7 nucleotides align to TRBD2. CDR3 length equals 15 residues. V dropped 4 bases and J dropped 1; count of bases not matched to a gene: 6. Germline-derived CDR1 and CDR2 are SGHRS and YFSETQ.

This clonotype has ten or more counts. The CDR3 region has the DNA TGTGCCAGCAGGGGGCCGAGTGAGGTACTAAAAGCTTTCTTT. This sequence encodes CASRGPSEVLKAFF. This rearrangement joins TRBV12-3 or TRBV12-4 to TRBJ1-1; possibly TRBD1 for D (5 bases). The CDR3 is 14 residues long. Trimming left V 6 bases short and J 9 bases short, with 20 bases between.

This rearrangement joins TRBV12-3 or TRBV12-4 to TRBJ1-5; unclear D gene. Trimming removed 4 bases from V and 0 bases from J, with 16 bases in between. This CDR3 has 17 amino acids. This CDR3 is CASSSQATGYSNQPQHF. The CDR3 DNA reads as TGTGCCAGCAGTTCCCAGGCCACGGGGTATAGCAATCAGCCCCAGCATTTT.

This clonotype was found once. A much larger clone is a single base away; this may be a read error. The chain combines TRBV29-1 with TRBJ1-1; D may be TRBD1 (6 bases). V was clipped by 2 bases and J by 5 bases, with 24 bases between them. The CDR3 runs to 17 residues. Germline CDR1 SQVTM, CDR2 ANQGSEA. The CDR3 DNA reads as TGCAGCGTTGAAAGTCCGAGTGGGGTCAGGGGTGGGACTGAAGCTTTCTTT. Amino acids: CSVESPSGVRGGTEAFF.

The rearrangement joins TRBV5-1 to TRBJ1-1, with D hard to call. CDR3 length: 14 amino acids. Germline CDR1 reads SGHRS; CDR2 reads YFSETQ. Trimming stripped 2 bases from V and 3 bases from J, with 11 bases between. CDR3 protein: CASSFVTDYTEAFF. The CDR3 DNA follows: TGCGCCAGCAGCTTTGTTACCGACTACACTGAAGCTTTCTTT.

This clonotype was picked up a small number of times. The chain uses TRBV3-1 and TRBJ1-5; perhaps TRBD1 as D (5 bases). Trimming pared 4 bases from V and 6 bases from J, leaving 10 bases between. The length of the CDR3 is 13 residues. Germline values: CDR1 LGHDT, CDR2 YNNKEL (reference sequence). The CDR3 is CASSRTITQPQHF. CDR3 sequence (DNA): TGTGCCAGCAGCCGGACAATAACTCAGCCCCAGCATTTT.

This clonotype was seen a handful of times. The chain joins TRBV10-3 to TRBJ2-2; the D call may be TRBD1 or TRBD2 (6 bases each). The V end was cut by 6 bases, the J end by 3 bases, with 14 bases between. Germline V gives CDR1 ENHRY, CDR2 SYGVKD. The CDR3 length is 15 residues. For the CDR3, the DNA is TGTGCCATCAGCCGGGGGCCCCCGGACACCGGGGAGCTGTTTTTT. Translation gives CAISRGPPDTGELFF.

CDR3 sequence reads: CSARTDGYEQYF. CDR3 sequence (DNA): TGCAGTGCTAGAACCGACGGGTACGAGCAGTACTTC. The rearrangement links TRBV20-1 to TRBJ2-7; D gene ambiguous. This CDR3 contains 12 residues. The germline gives CDR1 DFQATT, CDR2 SNEGSKA (reference sequence). The V and J ends lost 2 bases and 4 bases respectively, with 9 bases between them.